Shown below are 12 T cell receptor beta chains from a single sample sequenced in a study of T cell changes during pregnancy in multiple sclerosis. Data came from immunoSEQ multiplex PCR; TCRdb stores just in-frame clones and leaves some out. The sample consists of about 30,000 clones, 90% of them appearing once. The specimen was CD4+ T cells from peripheral blood mononuclear cells, collected in the third trimester of pregnancy. The receptors here all came from a female donor in good health, enrolled as a control in a pregnancy study.

The chain employs TRBV2 and TRBJ2-1; 8 bases fit TRBD2. CDR3 length: 15 amino acids. Germline CDR1 reads SNHLY; CDR2 reads FYNNEI. The V and J ends lost 4 bases and 9 bases, in that order; junction bases with no gene match: 11. CDR3 region: CASSGRPGGLGEQFF. DNA of the CDR3: TGTGCCAGCAGTGGCCGACCGGGGGGGCTAGGTGAGCAGTTCTTC.

This clone was seen once. The chain employs TRBV6-1 and TRBJ2-5; a weak D match, TRBD2 (6 bases). This CDR3 is 15 amino acids long. From germline, CDR1 is MNHNS and CDR2 SASEGT. Trimming stripped 6 bases from V and 4 bases from J, with 18 bases between. This CDR3 reads CASRYSGGLGETQYF. DNA of the CDR3: TGTGCCAGCAGGTATAGCGGAGGCCTGGGAGAGACCCAGTACTTC.

The chain links TRBV19 to TRBJ1-4, with a possible D match to TRBD1 (5 bases). The CDR3 totals 15 residues. The germline V and J ends were trimmed by 3 bases and 6 bases, with 14 bases remaining between them. Germline CDR1 LNHDA, CDR2 SQIVND (reference sequence). The chain's CDR3 is CASSIWGEGDEKLFF. DNA for the CDR3: TGTGCCAGTAGTATTTGGGGCGAAGGGGATGAAAAACTGTTTTTT.

V usage is TRBV5-1 and J usage is TRBJ2-7; 9 bases are shared with TRBD1. CDR3 size: 16 residues. The germline CDR1 and CDR2 sequences are SGHRS and YFSETQ. V shed 4 bases, J shed 3 bases, and the junction held 11 bases outside the gene matches. Written as DNA, the CDR3 is TGCGCCAGCAGCCAAACTACAGGGGGCGGAAGCTACGAGCAGTACTTC. It is translated as CASSQTTGGGSYEQYF.

This chain joins TRBV15 and TRBJ1-2, with a weak D call TRBD1 (5 bases). The germline V gene encodes CDR1 LNHNV and CDR2 YYDKDF (reference sequence). V lost 5 bases, J lost 3 bases, and 19 bases lay in between. The CDR3 covers 16 residues. The CDR3 sequence: CATSQMHRTTHYGYTF. In DNA, the CDR3 is TGTGCCACCAGCCAAATGCACAGGACAACCCACTATGGCTACACCTTC.

The chain combines TRBV4-1 with TRBJ2-3; TRBD2 matches 13 bases. V shed 0 bases, J shed 8 bases, and the junction held 5 bases outside the gene matches. The CDR3 totals 16 residues. Germline lookup yields CDR1 MGHRA and CDR2 YSYEKL. Here the CDR3 DNA reads TGCGCCAGCAGCCAAGATGGAGGGACTAGCGGGATTACGCAGTATTTT. The encoded protein is CASSQDGGTSGITQYF.

This clone appeared a few times. The genes are TRBV7-6 and TRBJ1-5, with 7 bases aligning to TRBD1. The CDR3 length is 14 residues. CDR1 and CDR2 from the germline V gene are SGHVS and FNYEAQ. V was clipped by 5 bases and J by 4 bases; unmatched bases: 5. The CDR3 nucleotides read TGTGCCAGCAGCCGTGAACAGGGGAATCAGCCCCAGCATTTT. It translates to CASSREQGNQPQHF.

The V gene is TRBV6-5, the J gene TRBJ1-1, with D perhaps matching TRBD1 (5 bases). The CDR3 contains 13 residues. CDR1 MNHEY and CDR2 SVGAGI come from the germline V gene. V lost 5 bases and J 0 bases, leaving 7 bases between the germline ends. The CDR3 reads CASSTTVNTEAFF. CDR3 nucleotide sequence: TGTGCCAGCAGTACGACAGTGAACACTGAAGCTTTCTTT.

The chain carries TRBV6-1 and TRBJ2-2, with 10 bases lining up with TRBD1. The CDR3 has 15 amino acids. Germline CDR1 is MNHNS and CDR2 is SASEGT. Losses at the gene ends were 4 bases for V and 1 base for J; bases not matched to a gene: 0. The CDR3 protein is CASSGTGGNTGELFF. In nucleotides, the CDR3 is TGTGCCAGCAGTGGGACAGGGGGGAACACCGGGGAGCTGTTTTTT.

J is TRBJ1-5 and V is TRBV30; D possibly corresponds to TRBD1 (5 bases). The CDR3 extends over 15 amino acids. V lost 3 bases and J lost 7, with 19 bases in between. Germline CDR1 and CDR2: GTSNPN and SVGIG (reference sequence). DNA for the CDR3: TGTGCCTGGAGCCCCTCCCAGCAGGGCCGACAGCCCCAGCATTTT. Its protein product is CAWSPSQQGRQPQHF.

This chain connects TRBV5-1 to TRBJ1-1; perhaps TRBD1 as D (5 bases). V lost 2 bases and J 5 bases, leaving 7 bases between the germline ends. The CDR3 spans 12 residues. The germline gives CDR1 SGHRS, CDR2 YFSETQ. The CDR3 bases are TGCGCCAGCAGCTTCGGGGGTACTGAAGCTTTCTTT. Translated, it gives CASSFGGTEAFF.

This clone was picked up one time. V gene TRBV4-2 combines with J gene TRBJ2-7; tentative D call: TRBD2 (6 bases). Trimming removed 4 bases from V and 2 bases from J, with 12 bases in between. The CDR3 contains 14 residues. Germline V gene data show CDR1 as LGHNA and CDR2 as YNFKEQ. As DNA, the CDR3 is TGTGCCAGCAGCCCCCGGGACTCCACCTACGAGCAGTACTTC. As protein: CASSPRDSTYEQYF.